Detailed here is one T cell receptor beta chain. Its target is unknown. Genomic DNA came from around 10,000 to 100,000 sorted cells per subset. Only in-frame clones appear in the TCRdb table, and some are missing; sequencing was by immunoSEQ multiplex PCR. The table records more than 1,500 clones, roughly 73% of them present only once. The sample comes from a study of CD39 and CD103 CD8 tumor-infiltrating T cells. Broader study findings: Unlike DN TIL clonotypes, DP TIL clonotypes seldom appeared in blood. Compared with DN, SP and blood memory CD8, DP TILs appeared more oligoclonal.

At sample collection, these patients were off therapy. The ends were cut back, 1 base at V and 6 bases at J, with 21 bases in the middle. The CDR3 is 18 amino acids. Germline CDR1 MNHEY, CDR2 SMNVEV (reference sequence). The receptor's source is a human donor with head and neck squamous cell carcinoma. The chain links TRBV27 to TRBJ1-4, with a possible D match to TRBD1 (5 bases). Sample: CD39- CD103- CD8+ T cells sorted from the tumor. Subset meaning: CD103-CD39- double-negative CD45RA- CD8 T cells. CDR3 nucleotides: TGTGCCAGCAGTTTATTTACTCCAGGGAGGGAGGTCGATGAAAAACTGTTTTTT. Translation: CASSLFTPGREVDEKLFF. Filled out from reference TRBV27 and TRBJ1-4, the complete variable domain reads EAQVTQNPRYLITVTGKKLTVTCSQNMNHEYMSWYRQDPGLGLRQIYYSMNVEVTDKGDVPEGYKVSRKEKRNFPLILESPSPNQTSLYFCASSLFTPGREVDEKLFFGSGTQLSVL.